The 32 T cell receptor beta chains below come from one sample, sequenced in a study of T cell repertoires in cytomegalovirus infection. Each CDR3 protein is one row after TCRdb ran MiXCR on the reads. The sample has some 400,000 distinct CDR3 sequences; 15% to 20% are singletons. The sample taken for sequencing was PBMCs. The origin of the receptors is a human donor in good health (CMV status not recorded). Some clones in this sample may be carry-over from other donors' samples.

The chain links TRBV6-2 or TRBV6-3 to TRBJ2-5; 7 bases map to TRBD2. The length of the CDR3 is 17 residues. V trimming: 5 bases; J trimming: 5 bases; junction bases outside the gene matches: 17. Germline CDR1 is MNHEY and CDR2 is SVGEGT. For the CDR3, the DNA is TGTGCCAGCAGTCTTGGAGTTCGGGCCCCCGGGAGGGAGACCCAGTACTTC. The encoded protein is CASSLGVRAPGRETQYF.

The chain recombines TRBV6-2 or TRBV6-3 with TRBJ1-1, with D perhaps matching TRBD1 (5 bases). The CDR3 totals 13 residues. Germline assignment: CDR1 MNHEY and CDR2 SVGEGT. V was cut by 10 bases and J by 1 base, with 13 bases left in between. CDR3 region: CAIQGIANTEAFF. The CDR3 DNA follows: TGTGCCATCCAGGGCATCGCGAACACTGAAGCTTTCTTT.

This clonotype was counted ten times or more. The CDR3 loop is CASSPDRETPLHF. CDR3 bases: TGTGCCAGCAGTCCGGACAGGGAAACACCCCTCCACTTT. V usage is TRBV7-9 and J usage is TRBJ1-6; 8 bases map to TRBD1. With V trimmed by 6 bases and J by 11 bases, 6 bases remained unmatched. The CDR3 loop spans 13 amino acids. CDR1 and CDR2 from the germline V gene are SEHNR and FQNEAQ (reference sequence).

In its sample, this clonotype was seen many times. The rearrangement links TRBV12-3 or TRBV12-4 to TRBJ2-5; maybe TRBD2 (6 bases). Trimming removed 2 bases from V and 4 bases from J, with 17 bases in between. The CDR3 has 16 amino acids. The CDR3 coding sequence is TGTGCCAGCAGTTTAACCATAGCGGCCGAGCGAGAGACCCAGTACTTC. This sequence encodes CASSLTIAAERETQYF.

The chain employs TRBV7-4 and TRBJ2-6; 8 bases line up with TRBD1. The trim removed 1 base at V and 0 bases at J, leaving 5 bases unmatched. The germline V gene encodes CDR1 SGHVT and CDR2 SQSDAQ. This CDR3 is 18 amino acids long. CDR3 sequence (DNA): TGTGCCAGCAGCTTAGGACAGGGGCCATTCTCTGGGGCCAACGTCCTGACTTTC. Translating it yields CASSLGQGPFSGANVLTF.

Ten or more counts support this clonotype. The chain employs TRBV6-1 and TRBJ2-3, with D perhaps TRBD1 or TRBD2 (5 bases each). V was trimmed by 8 bases and J by 6 bases, leaving 15 bases between them. The CDR3 loop spans 13 amino acids. CDR1 and CDR2 (germline): MNHNS, SASEGT. CDR3 protein: CASHGGHTDTQYF. CDR3 DNA: TGTGCCAGCCATGGGGGTCATACGGATACGCAGTATTTT.

This clonotype occurred many times. The chain uses TRBV7-2 and TRBJ1-6; 7 nucleotides line up with TRBD1. The V segment lost 3 bases and the J segment 9 bases; nucleotides outside the gene matches: 11. Germline V gene lookup returns CDR1 SGHTA and CDR2 FQGNSA. The CDR3 extends over 16 amino acids. CDR3 bases: TGTGCCAGCAGCTTTTTGAACAGGGGTCCTACTTCACCCCTCCACTTT. Its translation is CASSFLNRGPTSPLHF.

This clonotype was detected many times. The chain combines TRBV12-3 or TRBV12-4 with TRBJ1-1; 7 bases map to TRBD1. With 2 bases clipped from V and 4 bases from J, the junction kept 10 bases outside the gene matches. The CDR3 consists of 16 residues. The CDR3 region is CASSLPVDRAVTEAFF. Written as DNA, the CDR3 is TGTGCCAGCAGTTTACCCGTAGACAGGGCGGTCACTGAAGCTTTCTTT.

This clonotype appeared many times. CDR3 nucleotide sequence: TGCAGTGCCTTCGACTCATACGGAGGCAATGAAAAACTGTTTTTT. It yields the protein CSAFDSYGGNEKLFF. The chain joins TRBV20-1 to TRBJ1-4; unclear D gene. Germline V gene sequence: CDR1 DFQATT, CDR2 SNEGSKA (reference sequence). Trimming stripped 6 bases from V and 5 bases from J, with 19 bases between. The CDR3 runs 15 residues.

This clonotype was seen only a few times. This chain connects TRBV12-3 or TRBV12-4 to TRBJ1-5; 9 bases are shared with TRBD1. Trimming took 6 bases from V and 10 from J; bases not matched to a gene: 16. This CDR3 has 16 amino acids. The CDR3 is CASSPGQGGVIGPQHF. As DNA, the CDR3 is TGTGCCAGCAGCCCGGGACAGGGTGGGGTAATCGGCCCCCAGCATTTT.

The rearrangement uses TRBV20-1 and TRBJ2-3; the match to TRBD2 covers 7 bases. J gave up 3 bases and V 3 bases, and 9 bases lay outside the gene matches. The CDR3 length is 15 residues. Germline V gene sequence: CDR1 DFQATT, CDR2 SNEGSKA (reference sequence). The CDR3 DNA reads TGCAGTGCTAGGATTCCGGGACTACCGACAGATACGCAGTATTTT. Translated, it gives CSARIPGLPTDTQYF.

The chain combines TRBV2 with TRBJ2-1; D not resolved. From germline, CDR1 is SNHLY and CDR2 FYNNEI. V lost 2 bases to trimming and J lost 7 bases, with 15 bases between them. CDR3 size: 15 residues. This chain's CDR3 is CASSETEVRVNEQFF. DNA of the CDR3: TGTGCCAGCAGTGAAACCGAAGTTCGGGTTAATGAGCAGTTCTTC.

V usage is TRBV20-1 and J usage is TRBJ1-1; D is ambiguous. The CDR3 length is 12 residues. The germline CDR1 and CDR2 sequences are DFQATT and SNEGSKA (reference sequence). Trimming shortened V by 2 bases and J by 1 base, and 5 bases separated the two germline ends. CDR3 nucleotide sequence: TGCAGTGCTAGAAACTGGAACACTGAAGCTTTCTTT. Translating gives CSARNWNTEAFF.

A few counts support this clonotype. As DNA, the CDR3 is TGTGCCAGCAGCTTGAGCTTAATTCAGGAGCAGTTCTTC. Translated: CASSLSLIQEQFF. The chain links TRBV7-7 to TRBJ2-1; D not certain. V lost 3 bases and J 10 bases, leaving 13 bases between the germline ends. This CDR3 region has 13 residues. From germline, CDR1 is SSHAT and CDR2 FNYEAQ (reference sequence).

This clonotype was seen many times. The gene calls are TRBV7-2 and TRBJ1-5; a weak D match, TRBD1 (5 bases). The germline V and J ends were trimmed by 3 bases and 6 bases, with 15 bases remaining between them. Germline CDR1 is SGHTA and CDR2 is FQGNSA. The CDR3 sequence is 15 residues long. The chain's CDR3 is CASSFYSGAGQPQHF. Here the CDR3 DNA reads TGTGCCAGCAGCTTCTATAGTGGGGCCGGTCAGCCCCAGCATTTT.

The rearrangement uses TRBV18 and TRBJ1-1; D is possibly TRBD1 (5 bases). Germline CDR1 reads KGHSH; CDR2 reads LQKENI. This CDR3 region has 13 residues. V was pared by 3 bases and J by 7 bases, with 12 bases between. CDR3 in amino acids: CASSPAQGDEAFF. The CDR3 region has the DNA TGTGCCAGCTCACCGGCCCAGGGCGATGAAGCTTTCTTT.

The V and J genes are TRBV18 and TRBJ2-7; D possibly uses TRBD1 or TRBD2 (5 bases each). V dropped 2 bases and J dropped 2 bases, with 16 bases sitting between them. This CDR3 is 16 amino acids long. CDR1 is KGHSH, CDR2 LQKENI, per germline. For the CDR3, the DNA is TGTGCCAGCTCACCAGGGGGACCCCCCACCCCCTACGAGCAGTACTTC. Its translation is CASSPGGPPTPYEQYF.

The gene calls are TRBV10-1 and TRBJ2-4; possibly TRBD1 for D (6 bases). CDR3 length: 16 residues. Germline V gene lookup returns CDR1 WNHNN and CDR2 SYGVQD (reference sequence). V shed 8 bases and J shed 0 bases, with 17 bases lying between them. The CDR3 region is CASRSAGEIAKNIQYF. CDR3 sequence (DNA): TGCGCCAGCCGGAGTGCAGGGGAGATAGCCAAAAACATTCAGTACTTC.

This clonotype was seen repeatedly, ten times or more. J is TRBJ2-3 and V is TRBV7-2; D is undetermined. CDR3 length equals 11 residues. V lost 6 bases and J 3 bases, leaving 4 bases between the germline ends. CDR1 is SGHTA, CDR2 FQGNSA, per germline. CDR3 region: CASRPTDTQYF. For the CDR3, the DNA is TGTGCCAGCAGACCTACAGATACGCAGTATTTT.

This clonotype showed up many times. This chain connects TRBV2 to TRBJ1-1, with D possibly matching TRBD1 (5 bases). The germline V gene has CDR1 SNHLY and CDR2 FYNNEI. This CDR3 contains 14 residues. The germline V and J ends were trimmed by 3 bases and 7 bases, with 15 bases remaining between them. In DNA, the CDR3 is TGTGCCAGCAGTGACATAGAGACAGAGCTTGAAGCTTTCTTT. This gives the protein CASSDIETELEAFF.

The chain has TRBV7-2 and TRBJ2-3; TRBD2 might be the D (6 bases). The CDR3 extends over 16 amino acids. The V end lost 8 bases, the J end lost 6 bases, and 24 bases lay between the germline ends. CDR1 and CDR2 from the germline V gene are SGHTA and FQGNSA. CDR3 residues: CASLPGLAGLSDTQYF. For the CDR3, the DNA is TGTGCCAGCCTCCCGGGGTTGGCGGGGCTATCCGATACGCAGTATTTT.

The rearrangement links TRBV18 to TRBJ2-1, with a weak D call TRBD2 (5 bases). Deletions cut 5 bases from V and 6 bases from J, with 26 bases between. The CDR3 has 18 residues. Germline assignment: CDR1 KGHSH and CDR2 LQKENI. CDR3 loop: CASSLLPGLRSWGNEQFF. CDR3 nucleotide sequence: TGTGCCAGCTCATTACTTCCCGGACTCCGGTCTTGGGGCAATGAGCAGTTCTTC.

This clonotype has ten or more counts. This sequence joins TRBV7-8 and TRBJ2-2, with D possibly TRBD2 on 9 matching bases. Between the trimmed V and J ends, which lost 6 bases and 4 bases, there was a span of 27 bases. CDR3 length: 19 residues. Germline V gene sequence: CDR1 SGHVS, CDR2 FQNEAQ. In DNA, the CDR3 is TGTGCCAGCAGTCACAGGGGGAGCGCTAGCGGGGCGATCACCGGGGAGCTGTTTTTT. Its protein product is CASSHRGSASGAITGELFF.

The gene calls are TRBV18 and TRBJ1-2; 7 bases agree with TRBD1. The germline gives CDR1 KGHSH, CDR2 LQKENI. The CDR3 is 15 amino acids. With V trimmed by 3 bases and J by 2 bases, 6 bases remained unmatched. This chain's CDR3 is CASSPAGTANYGYTF. As DNA, the CDR3 is TGTGCCAGCTCACCCGCCGGGACAGCAAACTATGGCTACACCTTC. The variable domain in full, with the rest retrieved from reference TRBV18 and TRBJ1-2, is NAGVMQNPRHLVRRRGQEARLRCSPMKGHSHVYWYRQLPEEGLKFMVYLQKENIIDESGMPKERFSAEFPKEGPSILRIQQVVRGDSAAYFCASSPAGTANYGYTFGSGTRLTVV.

V is TRBV5-5 and J is TRBJ2-5, with TRBD1 matching 7 bases. With V trimmed by 3 bases and J by 1 base, 3 bases remained unmatched. CDR3 length equals 14 residues. Germline V lookup: CDR1 SGHKS, CDR2 YYEKEE (reference sequence). The CDR3 reads CASSWGTAQETQYF. The CDR3 DNA reads as TGTGCCAGCAGCTGGGGGACAGCCCAAGAGACCCAGTACTTC.

This chain links TRBV29-1 with TRBJ1-2; 12 bases are shared with TRBD1. The germline V gene has CDR1 SQVTM and CDR2 ANQGSEA. J lost 4 bases, V lost 7 bases, and 7 bases had no gene match. CDR3 length: 14 amino acids. The CDR3 loop is CSALGQGASYGYTF. The CDR3 DNA reads TGCAGCGCCCTGGGACAGGGGGCTTCCTATGGCTACACCTTC.

In its sample, this clonotype was seen many times. J is TRBJ1-5 and V is TRBV7-2; D might be TRBD1 (5 bases). Between the trimmed V and J ends, which lost 5 bases and 4 bases, there was a span of 15 bases. Germline V lookup: CDR1 SGHTA, CDR2 FQGNSA. This CDR3 region has 15 residues. The CDR3: CASSGRGTQNQPQHF. The CDR3 DNA is TGTGCCAGCAGCGGGCGGGGGACCCAGAATCAGCCCCAGCATTTT.

The chain carries TRBV5-6 and TRBJ2-7; D not resolved. The V and J ends lost 5 bases and 3 bases respectively, with 6 bases between them. This CDR3 comprises 11 residues. Germline assignment: CDR1 SGHDT and CDR2 YYEEEE. The CDR3 sequence is CASSIDYEQYF. In DNA, the CDR3 is TGTGCCAGCAGTATAGACTACGAGCAGTACTTC.

This clonotype came up many times. The rearrangement links TRBV7-2 to TRBJ2-7; possibly TRBD1 for D (6 bases). V lost 7 bases and J 0 bases, leaving 22 bases between the germline ends. CDR3 length: 17 amino acids. Germline assignment: CDR1 SGHTA and CDR2 FQGNSA. CDR3 DNA: TGTGCCAGCATACTACAGCCCTCGGGACAAGGCTCCTACGAGCAGTACTTC. Amino acids: CASILQPSGQGSYEQYF.

V gene TRBV19 combines with J gene TRBJ2-3, with TRBD2 matching over 10 bases. The CDR3 spans 15 residues. Germline V gene sequence: CDR1 LNHDA, CDR2 SQIVND (reference sequence). J was trimmed by 7 bases and V by 6 bases; bases with no gene match: 10. CDR3 region: CASRTHGTSANTQYF. The CDR3 DNA reads TGTGCCAGTAGGACTCACGGGACTAGCGCGAATACGCAGTATTTT.

At least ten counts were recorded for this clonotype. The chain uses TRBV7-9 and TRBJ1-2; 8 nucleotides match TRBD1. Trimming removed 4 bases from V and 5 bases from J; junction bases left unmatched: 3. This CDR3 contains 13 residues. The germline V gene encodes CDR1 SEHNR and CDR2 FQNEAQ (reference sequence). The CDR3 is CASSSTGDYGYTF. For the CDR3, the DNA is TGTGCCAGCAGCTCGACAGGGGATTATGGCTACACCTTC.

Worth noting for this clonotype: In this CDR3 the conserved last residue, phenylalanine or tryptophan, is missing, so a read error is likely. The V and J genes are TRBV30 and TRBJ1-4; D might be TRBD1 (6 bases). From germline, CDR1 is GTSNPN and CDR2 SVGIG (reference sequence). The CDR3 is made up of 12 amino acids. Trimming left V 1 base short and J 8 bases short, with 8 bases between. The CDR3 DNA reads as TGTGCCTGGAGTGCCAGGGGAGAAAAACTGTTTTCT. Amino acid sequence: CAWSARGEKLFS.